Below are 10 T cell receptor beta chains sequenced from a single sample in a study of shared clonotypes between healthy human individuals. TCRdb's copy holds only in-frame clones and misses some; the assay was immunoSEQ multiplex PCR. The sample lists around 2.5 million clones; approximately 93% were seen once. The sequencing sample was made of naive CD4+ T cells from PBMCs. Stated subset: CD45RA+ positively selected. These receptors originate from a man aged 18-30 years in good health. Some clones in this sample may be carry-over from other donors' samples.

The chain carries TRBV29-1 and TRBJ2-2; D call uncertain. Germline assignment: CDR1 SQVTM and CDR2 ANQGSEA. CDR3 length equals 12 residues. Deletions cut 7 bases from V and 6 bases from J, with 12 bases between. CDR3 sequence reads: CSALIEAGELFF. Written as DNA, the CDR3 is TGCAGCGCTCTGATCGAAGCCGGGGAGCTGTTTTTT.

On this clone: Other DNA sequences of this sample code for an identical CDR3. The V and J genes are TRBV20-1 and TRBJ2-5; D is tentatively TRBD1 or TRBD2 (6 bases each). Deletions cut 3 bases from V and 5 bases from J, with 7 bases between. The CDR3 sequence is 11 residues long. Germline V gives CDR1 DFQATT, CDR2 SNEGSKA (reference sequence). The CDR3 loop is CSASGGETQYF. The CDR3 bases are TGCAGTGCTAGCGGGGGCGAGACCCAGTACTTC.

The chain employs TRBV18 and TRBJ2-7, with 9 bases identical to TRBD2. Germline assignment: CDR1 KGHSH and CDR2 LQKENI. Germline trimming cut 2 bases from V and 2 bases from J; bases unmatched to any gene: 4. The CDR3 runs to 15 residues. For the CDR3, the DNA is TGTGCCAGCTCACCAGGGGCGGGAGGGCCCTACGAGCAGTACTTC. Amino acids: CASSPGAGGPYEQYF.

This clone was detected a few times. The J gene is TRBJ1-5, the V gene TRBV2; the match to TRBD1 covers 7 bases. With V trimmed by 6 bases and J by 5 bases, 10 bases remained unmatched. The V gene's germline CDR1 is SNHLY and CDR2 FYNNEI. The CDR3 length is 15 residues. The CDR3 coding sequence is TGTGCCAGCAGAACCAGACAGGGCGAGGATCAGCCCCAGCATTTT. Translating gives CASRTRQGEDQPQHF.

The chain recombines TRBV11-2 with TRBJ2-5; D is possibly TRBD2 (5 bases). V was pared by 4 bases and J by 3 bases, with 15 bases between. The CDR3 is 15 residues long. Germline assignment: CDR1 SGHAT and CDR2 FQNNGV. The chain's CDR3 is CASSSPGIPEETQYF. CDR3 in DNA: TGTGCCAGCAGCTCACCCGGGATCCCGGAAGAGACCCAGTACTTC. Full variable domain (remainder filled in from reference TRBV11-2 and TRBJ2-5): EAGVAQSPRYKIIEKRQSVAFWCNPISGHATLYWYQQILGQGPKLLIQFQNNGVVDDSQLPKDRFSAERLKGVDSTLKIQPAKLEDSAVYLCASSSPGIPEETQYFGPGTRLLVL.

As regards this clone: The sample carries other DNA sequences with the same CDR3. The chain is built from TRBV28 and TRBJ2-5; the D gene is possibly TRBD1 (7 bases). V was cut by 2 bases and J by 4 bases, with 11 bases left in between. This CDR3 comprises 14 residues. Per the germline V gene, CDR1 is MDHEN and CDR2 is SYDVKM. DNA for the CDR3: TGTGCCAGCAGTTTAGCAGGGGGGCGAGAGACCCAGTACTTC. It is translated as CASSLAGGRETQYF.

V is TRBV7-2 and J is TRBJ1-5, with 10 positions matching TRBD1. This CDR3 region has 13 residues. Germline CDR1 SGHTA, CDR2 FQGNSA. V lost 5 bases, J lost 6 bases, and 1 base stayed unmatched. The CDR3 nucleotides are TGTGCCAGCAGCCGACAGGGGGCTCAGCCCCAGCATTTT. Protein: CASSRQGAQPQHF.

This clone was detected only once. The sample holds other DNA sequences that translate to the same CDR3. V usage is TRBV7-2 and J usage is TRBJ1-5, with a weak D call TRBD1 (6 bases). Trimming removed 1 base at V and 2 bases at J, with 6 bases between. This CDR3 is built from 14 residues. CDR1 SGHTA and CDR2 FQGNSA come from the germline V gene. The chain's CDR3 is CASSLEGGNQPQHF. The CDR3 region has the DNA TGTGCCAGCAGCTTAGAGGGGGGCAATCAGCCCCAGCATTTT.

This chain joins TRBV5-1 and TRBJ1-4; D remains ambiguous. V lost 0 bases, J lost 5 bases, and 11 bases lay in between. The germline CDR1 and CDR2 sequences are SGHRS and YFSETQ. The CDR3 length is 15 residues. CDR3 loop: CASSLGVVLNEKLFF. CDR3 nucleotide sequence: TGCGCCAGCAGCTTGGGAGTGGTCTTAAATGAAAAACTGTTTTTT.

This sequence joins TRBV5-6 and TRBJ2-3; D unresolved. The ends were cut back, 1 base at V and 1 base at J, with 10 bases in the middle. Germline V gene data show CDR1 as SGHDT and CDR2 as YYEEEE. The CDR3 length is 15 residues. Written as DNA, the CDR3 is TGTGCCAGCAGCTTGAGGGTCGCGGGCACAGATACGCAGTATTTT. Its translation: CASSLRVAGTDTQYF.